These 27 T cell receptor beta chains originate from one sample sequenced in a study of blood T cell repertoires in COVID-19. The assay was immunoSEQ multiplex PCR, and TCRdb's table has in-frame clones only and misses some. Among roughly 300,000 clones, roughly 91% were seen once, and the ten largest hold approximately 2%. Sequencing used peripheral blood. These receptor sequences come from a woman aged 25 to 45 with COVID-19, enrolled during active disease.

The DNA of the CDR3 is TGTGCCAGCAGTGAATCCCCTTTGGGGGACAGGGTAAATAATTCACCCCTCCACTTT. Its protein product is CASSESPLGDRVNNSPLHF. V and J are TRBV2 and TRBJ1-6, with 9 bases identical to TRBD1. The J segment lost 5 bases and the V segment lost 2 bases, leaving 13 bases of the junction unmatched. The CDR3 sequence is 19 residues long. The germline V gene has CDR1 SNHLY and CDR2 FYNNEI.

This clone was seen a handful of times. This rearrangement joins TRBV6-1 to TRBJ2-3, with a possible D match to TRBD1 (6 bases). V was pared by 2 bases and J by 2 bases, with 14 bases between. The CDR3 contains 16 residues. Germline loops: CDR1 MNHNS, CDR2 SASEGT. Written as DNA, the CDR3 is TGTGCCAGCAGTGAAAGAGGTGGGGGCCACACAGATACGCAGTATTTT. The encoded protein is CASSERGGGHTDTQYF.

The rearrangement links TRBV4-3 to TRBJ2-4; weak D call: TRBD1 (6 bases). The CDR3 loop spans 13 amino acids. Germline-derived CDR1 and CDR2 are LGHNA and YSLEER. V was trimmed by 2 bases and J by 7 bases, leaving 9 bases between them. DNA for the CDR3: TGCGCCAGCAGCCAATACACAGGGAACATTCAGTACTTC. Protein product: CASSQYTGNIQYF.

V and J are TRBV28 and TRBJ1-2; 7 bases line up with TRBD1. The junction had 5 bases not matched to a gene; V was cut back by 2 bases and J by 8 bases. Germline CDR1 MDHEN, CDR2 SYDVKM. CDR3 length: 13 residues. DNA of the CDR3: TGTGCCAGCAGTTTAGGGACAGTCCTAGGCTACACCTTC. Translation: CASSLGTVLGYTF.

The rearrangement links TRBV19 to TRBJ1-5, with TRBD1 as a possible D gene (5 bases). Germline lookup yields CDR1 LNHDA and CDR2 SQIVND (reference sequence). The CDR3 length is 16 residues. Deletions cut 3 bases from V and 7 bases from J, with 19 bases between. Written as DNA, the CDR3 is TGTGCCAGTAGTATCGGGGGAGGGGTGGGTGCCCAGCCCCAGCATTTT. This sequence encodes CASSIGGGVGAQPQHF.

The chain employs TRBV20-1 and TRBJ2-1; D is unclear. The germline V and J ends were trimmed by 3 bases and 10 bases, with 7 bases remaining between them. Germline CDR1 and CDR2: DFQATT and SNEGSKA (reference sequence). The CDR3 spans 10 residues. The CDR3: CSASLQEQFF. CDR3 coding DNA: TGCAGTGCTAGTTTGCAGGAGCAGTTCTTC.

The chain links TRBV28 to TRBJ1-5; unclear D gene. The V and J ends lost 7 bases and 4 bases respectively, with 11 bases between them. This CDR3 has 13 residues. Germline CDR1 is MDHEN and CDR2 is SYDVKM. CDR3 amino acids: CASIGNPNQPQHF. The DNA for the CDR3 is TGTGCCAGCATCGGGAATCCGAATCAGCCCCAGCATTTT.

The chain links TRBV6-2 or TRBV6-3 to TRBJ2-7; unclear D gene. V dropped 6 bases and J dropped 3 bases, with 6 bases sitting between them. Per the germline V gene, CDR1 is MNHEY and CDR2 is SVGEGT. This CDR3 region has 11 residues. The CDR3 sequence: CASSLYYEQYF. The CDR3 DNA is TGTGCCAGCAGCCTTTACTACGAGCAGTACTTC.

Comment on this clone: Different DNA sequences within this sample yield the same CDR3. The chain joins TRBV6-2 or TRBV6-3 to TRBJ1-1, with D hard to call. Trimming stripped 0 bases from V and 5 bases from J, with 4 bases between. This CDR3 is 12 amino acids long. Germline V CDR1 and CDR2: MNHEY, SVGEGT. CDR3 residues: CASSYSRTEAFF. The CDR3 coding sequence is TGTGCCAGCAGTTACTCGAGGACTGAAGCTTTCTTT.

The V gene is TRBV6-1, the J gene TRBJ1-5, with D perhaps TRBD1 (6 bases). V was clipped by 3 bases and J by 6 bases, with 12 bases between them. The CDR3 has 14 residues. The V gene's germline CDR1 is MNHNS and CDR2 SASEGT. The CDR3 nucleotides are TGTGCCAGCAGTGATCCAGGACAGTTTCAGCCCCAGCATTTT. It translates to CASSDPGQFQPQHF.

This sequence joins TRBV5-4 and TRBJ2-3; 11 bases agree with TRBD1. CDR1 and CDR2 from the germline V gene are SGHNT and YYREEE (reference sequence). With V trimmed by 4 bases and J by 6 bases, 7 bases remained unmatched. CDR3 size: 15 residues. The DNA for the CDR3 is TGTGCCAGCAGCCCCAGGACAGGGGGCATGGATACGCAGTATTTT. Protein sequence: CASSPRTGGMDTQYF.

This chain uses TRBV4-1 with TRBJ2-1; D gene uncertain. Trimming removed 1 base from V and 9 bases from J, with 25 bases in between. Germline V gene sequence: CDR1 MGHRA, CDR2 YSYEKL. The CDR3 has 18 amino acids. The CDR3 nucleotides are TGCGCCAGCAGCCAAGCTCCCCCTCCTCGCGAGATCGTCGCTGAGCAGTTCTTC. This sequence encodes CASSQAPPPREIVAEQFF.

V usage is TRBV30 and J usage is TRBJ2-2; 14 nucleotides align to TRBD2. The CDR3 extends over 15 amino acids. CDR1 and CDR2 (germline): GTSNPN, SVGIG (reference sequence). The J segment lost 6 bases and the V segment lost 3 bases, leaving 3 bases of the junction unmatched. The CDR3 coding sequence is TGTGCCTGGAGGGGGACTAGCGGGGGTGCCGGGGAGCTGTTTTTT. Its protein is CAWRGTSGGAGELFF.

This clone was picked up one time. The V gene is TRBV3-1 (or the pseudogene TRBV3-2), the J gene TRBJ2-5; weak D call: TRBD1 (6 bases). This CDR3 spans 16 amino acids. From germline, CDR1 is LGHDT and CDR2 YNNKEL (reference sequence). V dropped 4 bases and J dropped 5 bases, with 20 bases sitting between them. The CDR3 sequence: CASSRGITGRAETQYF. The DNA of the CDR3 is TGTGCCAGCAGCCGAGGCATCACAGGGCGGGCGGAGACCCAGTACTTC.

This chain links TRBV18 with TRBJ1-1; 9 nucleotides align to TRBD1. Germline-derived CDR1 and CDR2 are KGHSH and LQKENI. This CDR3 has 16 residues. V shed 7 bases and J 1 base; nucleotides not matched to a gene: 10. The DNA of the CDR3 is TGTGCCAGCTACCCCGGGACAGGGAGGACGAACACTGAAGCTTTCTTT. This translates into CASYPGTGRTNTEAFF.

This clone was observed a handful of times. V and J are TRBV5-6 and TRBJ2-3, with D maybe TRBD2 (5 bases). Germline V gene sequence: CDR1 SGHDT, CDR2 YYEEEE. V shed 2 bases and J shed 4 bases, with 14 bases lying between them. The CDR3 has 15 residues. CDR3 residues: CASSLFLGGPDTQYF. As DNA, the CDR3 is TGTGCCAGCAGCTTATTTCTCGGCGGGCCAGATACGCAGTATTTT.

The chain carries TRBV24-1 and TRBJ2-2; a possible D gene is TRBD2 (6 bases). V was shortened by 5 bases and J by 7 bases, with 25 bases between the two germline ends. Germline V CDR1 and CDR2: KGHDR, SFDVKD. The CDR3 spans 18 residues. DNA of the CDR3: TGTGCCACCAGTGTCCCTTCGGGGAGGCCGGGGAGTGACGGGGAGCTGTTTTTT. As protein: CATSVPSGRPGSDGELFF.

The chain recombines TRBV4-2 with TRBJ2-7, with 10 nucleotides matching TRBD2. This CDR3 spans 15 amino acids. From germline, CDR1 is LGHNA and CDR2 YNFKEQ. Trimming removed 0 bases from V and 4 bases from J; junction bases left unmatched: 3. The CDR3 nucleotides read TGTGCCAGCAGCCAAGAGCTAGCGGGGGCGTACGAGCAGTACGTC. This translates into CASSQELAGAYEQYV.

Here the CDR3 reads CASSVVHTDTQYF. The CDR3 DNA sequence: TGTGCCAGCAGCGTAGTTCACACAGATACGCAGTATTTT. This sequence joins TRBV9 and TRBJ2-3; no definite D call. Germline loops: CDR1 SGDLS, CDR2 YYNGEE. The CDR3 covers 13 residues. The V end lost 0 bases, the J end lost 2 bases, and 4 bases lay between the germline ends. Complete variable domain (other parts from reference TRBV9 and TRBJ2-3): DSGVTQTPKHLITATGQRVTLRCSPRSGDLSVYWYQQSLDQGLQFLIQYYNGEERAKGNILERFSAQQFPDLHSELNLSSLELGDSALYFCASSVVHTDTQYFGPGTRLTVL.

The chain employs TRBV4-1 and TRBJ2-3, with a weak D call TRBD2 (5 bases). The germline V and J ends were trimmed by 1 base and 7 bases, with 15 bases remaining between them. This CDR3 is 15 amino acids long. CDR1 is MGHRA and CDR2 is YSYEKL in the germline V gene. DNA of the CDR3: TGCGCCAGCAGCCAAGGGGTGGGGAGTTCGAATACGCAGTATTTT. Translated, it gives CASSQGVGSSNTQYF.

CDR3 sequence: CASSLQTGDTQYF. The CDR3 DNA reads as TGTGCCAGCAGCCTCCAGACGGGGGATACGCAGTATTTT. J is TRBJ2-3 and V is TRBV7-3, with D perhaps matching TRBD2 (5 bases). There are 13 residues in the CDR3. Germline assignment: CDR1 SGHTA and CDR2 FQGTGA. Trimming left V 5 bases short and J 6 bases short, with 12 bases between.

This clone was detected only once. This CDR3 reads CASRVQRNSPLHF. The DNA for the CDR3 is TGCGCCAGCAGAGTCCAGAGGAATTCACCCCTCCACTTT. The J gene is TRBJ1-6, the V gene TRBV5-1, with no clear D. V lost 5 bases to trimming and J lost 7 bases, with 10 bases between them. The CDR3 covers 13 residues. Germline V gives CDR1 SGHRS, CDR2 YFSETQ.

The chain has TRBV6-2 or TRBV6-3 and TRBJ2-7; 8 nucleotides line up with TRBD1. Germline V lookup: CDR1 MNHEY, CDR2 SVGEGT. Trimming at V came to 0 bases and at J to 3 bases, leaving 1 base not matched to a gene. CDR3 length: 14 residues. In DNA, the CDR3 is TGTGCCAGCAGTTACTCGGGACAGGACTACGAGCAGTACTTC. This sequence encodes CASSYSGQDYEQYF.

V is TRBV6-1 and J is TRBJ1-6; 7 nucleotides line up with TRBD1. Germline-derived CDR1 and CDR2 are MNHNS and SASEGT. The V gene end was trimmed by 7 bases and the J gene end by 7 bases; junction bases not matched to a gene: 10. The CDR3 is 15 amino acids. The chain's CDR3 is CASTERGGKNSPLHF. CDR3 sequence (DNA): TGTGCCAGCACCGAGAGAGGGGGCAAGAATTCACCCCTCCACTTT.

The V and J genes are TRBV6-2 or TRBV6-3 and TRBJ1-2, with D perhaps TRBD1 (5 bases). The germline V and J ends were trimmed by 4 bases and 4 bases, with 10 bases remaining between them. Looked up from germline, CDR1 is MNHEY and CDR2 is SVGEGT. The CDR3 is 13 residues long. The CDR3 DNA follows: TGTGCCAGCAGTTTTAGGACACTCTATGGCTACACCTTC. Its translation: CASSFRTLYGYTF.

The genes are TRBV7-2 and TRBJ1-1, with D possibly TRBD1 on 6 matching bases. V lost 4 bases, J lost 0 bases, and 21 bases lay in between. This CDR3 is 18 amino acids long. CDR1 and CDR2 (germline): SGHTA, FQGNSA. For the CDR3, the DNA is TGTGCCAGCAGCTCCTCCGATCGGGGAGGGGGACTGAACACTGAAGCTTTCTTT. Translation: CASSSSDRGGGLNTEAFF.

This chain links TRBV11-3 with TRBJ2-3, with 13 bases lining up with TRBD2. Germline V gene sequence: CDR1 SGHNT, CDR2 YENEEA. Unmatched junction bases numbered 8, after V lost 1 base and J lost 4 bases. The CDR3 totals 18 residues. CDR3 protein: CASSLVTRGLAGADTQYF. The CDR3 bases are TGTGCCAGCAGCTTAGTAACCCGCGGACTAGCGGGGGCAGATACGCAGTATTTT. Complete variable domain (other parts from reference TRBV11-3 and TRBJ2-3): EAGVVQSPRYKIIEKKQPVAFWCNPISGHNTLYWYLQNLGQGPELLIRYENEEAVDDSQLPKDRFSAERLKGVDSTLKIQPAELGDSAVYLCASSLVTRGLAGADTQYFGPGTRLTVL.